This T cell receptor beta chain was found in a study of cytomegalovirus exposure and HLA in healthy donors (dated by TCRdb to about 2017). As for the study more broadly: An earlier analysis of roughly 610 of the donors reported 250 to 300 Gb of sequence data and roughly 120 million unique TCR beta sequences obtained from 180 million or so T cells. Roughly 290 gigabases of sequencing data and around 88 million unique TCR sequences made up an early release that covered over 550 HLA-typed donors. The genetic ancestry cluster associated with self-reported Caucasian donors included 81% of the 398 genotyped donors. The study aimed to test whether signatures of past pathogen exposure could be identified by cataloging public T cell receptors. Using immunosequencing, the study profiled T cell repertoires from some 670 subjects and related those repertoires to cytomegalovirus serostatus. A separate validation cohort of some 130 different subjects was used in addition to the approximately 700-subject first cohort. To predict cytomegalovirus infection status, the study brought together high-throughput TCR immunosequencing, statistical association of individual TCRs with disease status, and machine learning. A later analysis re-analyzed previously published TCR beta repertoires from 660 or so donors and added high-resolution HLA genotyping to study TCR occurrence patterns. The later analysis used no new phenotypic data to find candidate immune exposures, relying instead on TCR beta sequences and their occurrence across donors. In an earlier analysis of 587 of the donors, high-throughput TCR beta sequencing was used to judge whether each TCR beta V gene segment behaved as functional or pseudogenic. Donor age, sex, ethnicity and CMV serostatus were compiled together with the repertoire data. In a later genetic analysis, genome-wide SNP genotypes for about 55% of the roughly 670 donors were used, and that subset was treated as a discovery cohort. Every discovery cohort repertoire had been produced on one sequencing platform. Class I and class II HLA loci were covered by the typing at four-digit resolution. The number of typed donors differed by locus: roughly 629-630 for A, B, C, DRB1 and DQB1; some 540 for DQA1; 600 to 610 for DPA1; and about 450 for DPB1. Four or five DR-DQ haplotypes were treated as single units for association and clustering because of strong linkage in the cohort. On average, around 200,000 unique TCR beta nucleotide sequences were sequenced per donor among 398 genotyped donors of the cohort, with about 17% of those sequences being non-productive.

In total, 500 to 700 healthy bone marrow donors made up the cohort. At the time of sampling, every cohort member was nominally healthy, though immune exposures that went unrecorded were likely present. The donor was CMV seropositive and was included in the group of 250 to 300 seropositive cohort members. A peripheral blood sample was provided by each donor, and peripheral blood mononuclear cells were used for TCR beta sequencing. Genomic DNA extraction from the blood cell samples was performed with the Qiagen DNeasy Blood Extraction Kit. Points the paper makes about the study in general: The study gave a list of around 170 TCR beta chains associated with cytomegalovirus. The earlier analysis of nearly 600 of the donors excluded 15 to 20 rarely observed V segments, including chromosome 9 orphons, because counts were too low. According to a later analysis, TCR association rates differed among HLA loci, with DRB1 alleles showing the most associated TCRs and HLA-C alleles showing the fewest. A further reported finding was that TCR beta sequences accurately predicted the HLA-A and HLA-B alleles for most subjects in the first cohort. The classifier was reported to diagnose cytomegalovirus status with high specificity and sensitivity in both the original and validation cohorts. Most TCR sequences were seen in very few donors, while some public TCRs were found in many individuals. In a later analysis, most CMV-associated TCR beta chains were found to appear HLA-restricted, with HLA associations seemingly driven largely by CMV exposure. Because HLA typing was unavailable for some donors at each locus, only the typed subset was used in association tests. According to a later genetic analysis, donors in an Asian-associated ancestry cluster had fewer N-insertions in productive TCRs than the roughly 670-donor mean. In vitro tests confirmed that three of the cytomegalovirus-associated TCR beta chains recognize cytomegalovirus antigens. Only TCR beta chains were sequenced in this cohort, and the absence of alpha or paired-chain data limited detectable features. In a later analysis, HLA-associated TCR beta chains were found to be more clonally expanded and to have lower generation probabilities than equally common non-associated chains. A later analysis reported that several top co-occurrence clusters appeared linked to parvovirus B19, influenza, CMV and Epstein-Barr virus. When HLA alleles, especially DR and DQ, strongly co-occurred, TCR associations were difficult to assign to individual alleles. A cluster of highly shared sequence variants was judged likely to represent a technical artifact of the sequencing pipeline. Correlated functional status among segregating V segments might reflect linkage disequilibrium, but an unknown experimental factor could not be ruled out. The presence/absence analyses assumed that sequencing depth was roughly uniform across donors, and that assumption may not be true. For the cohort, immune exposure information was limited to CMV serostatus. The authors suggested that the approach could potentially be generalized to other disease states and immunological phenotypes. In a later genetic analysis, a missense DCLRE1C variant was associated with V-gene and J-gene trimming of TCR beta chains, and the association was replicated in an independent cohort. Specific HLA alleles were associated with some 15,000 TCR beta sequences at a false discovery rate of 0.05 in a later analysis. An earlier analysis of approximately 590 of the donors showed that most TCR beta V segments appeared in productive rearrangements either about 87% or about 30% of the time, which broadly matched IMGT annotations.

Remarks on this clone: Its antigen target is currently unknown. No base-level quality is on record; no much larger clone is a single base apart.

Libraries were prepared through the immunoSEQ multiplex PCR assay. The multiplex PCR relied on a mix of 60 forward primers for TCR Vbeta segments and 13 reverse primers for TCR Jbeta segments. The CDR3 region of rearranged TCR beta genes was amplified from genomic DNA with a multiplex PCR assay. Amplified TCR beta libraries were sequenced as 87-base-pair reads on the Illumina HiSeq System. From the authors' description of their analysis: Across the 670 or so repertoires, a later analysis counted tens of millions of unique TCR beta chains, about 10 million of which were shared by at least two donors. Raw reads were error-corrected and collapsed into unique sequences by a nearest-neighbor algorithm in which closely related sequences were merged to remove PCR and sequencing errors. To assign V, D and J gene segments, CDR3 sequences were aligned to IMGT reference sequences. For a sequence to be retained, at least a six-nucleotide match to both a V gene segment and a J gene segment was required. A rearrangement counted as productive if the CDR3 had no stop codons and remained in frame with V and J, and every other rearrangement counted as non-productive. CDR3 was defined by IMGT convention, running from the second conserved V-encoded cysteine to the conserved J-encoded phenylalanine. The earlier analysis of 500 to 650 of the donors excluded any sequence lacking an unambiguous match to a single V gene segment. An earlier analysis of approximately 590 of the donors classified V segments as functional when productive rearrangements were above 56.7% and as segregating when the standard deviation between donors was above 5%. A statistical classification framework was built for diagnosing cytomegalovirus status from the catalog of TCR beta chain sequences. In a later analysis, TCR nucleotide sequences were compared against IMGT/GENE-DB human TR gene sequences so that V and J genes could be assigned. The TCRdist pipeline was used in a later analysis to assign CDR3 sequences and most-parsimonious VDJ recombination scenarios. In a later analysis, each TCR beta chain was defined by its CDR3 amino acid sequence together with its V-gene family, and reads lacking a unique V-gene family were excluded. A later analysis removed 550 to 650 highly shared, low-generation-probability nucleotide sequences to deal with suspected cross-contamination and a sequencing artifact. In a later analysis, a clonal expansion index for each public chain was calculated from normalized within-repertoire ranks of inferred template counts. Generation probabilities in a later analysis came from a VDJ recombination model fitted to out-of-frame rearrangements, and those results were checked against IGoR. In a later analysis, hypergeometric tests were used to score TCR-TCR, TCR-HLA and TCR-CMV co-occurrence, with a repertoire-size bias correction applied to TCR pairs. A later analysis estimated false discovery rates by permuting HLA or CMV assignments 20 times. In a later analysis, co-occurring TCRs were grouped using DBSCAN, and TCRdist sequence similarity was added for clustering within HLA-allele-positive subsets. Repertoires with fewer than 30,000 or more than 120,000 public chains were left out of co-occurrence clustering, as were five repertoires with anomalous nucleotide sharing. Imported from immuneACCESS, the table was reduced by TCRdb to in-frame sequences with V and J called. These copies leave out some clones; in studies compared against another copy, an unresolved V gene accounts for under half, and the cause of the remainder is not known. That table is the source of V, J and clone size, and D and trimming were worked out from the DNA. The sample has just under 250,000 clones on record, 82% of them singletons. Of the sample, 4.5% to 6% falls within the top ten clones.

Material: PBMCs. The sequence was collected from a woman between 35 and 50 years old in good health and CMV-seropositive.

CDR3 sequence: CASSLIGGAEKLFF. The DNA sequence is given as TGTGCCAGCAGCTTAATAGGGGGCGCAGAAAAACTGTTTTTT. Rearrangement joined TRBV7-9 to TRBJ1-4; TRBD1 aligns with 7 central bases. Counted from cysteine to phenylalanine, this CDR3 has 14 amino acids. The read is trimmed to its CDR3 DNA, 42 bases read in frame from base 1. The germline V gene (reference sequence) supplies CDR1 SEHNR and CDR2 FQNEAQ. V lost 2 bases and J lost 8 bases, and the count of bases not matched to a germline gene is 5.